A single TCR beta chain is shown here with its context. The antigen is not known. The treatment is: some 20 received Ad26.COV2.S at low or high dose, single or two shots; 5 received placebo; per-sample allocation not given. Samples analyzed were those drawn on day 63 after the first vaccine or placebo injection. The source of the sample is a study of Ad26.COV2.S vaccination and SARS-CoV-2 variants. Looking at the study overall: Doses of Ad26.COV2.S were injected into muscle once or twice, 56 days apart.

Assay: immunoSEQ multiplex PCR; the TCRdb copy retains only in-frame clones and omits some. The sample shows 300,000 to 350,000 clones, 85% to 90% of them seen only once. CDR1 is ENHRY and CDR2 is SYGVKD in the germline V gene. V was clipped by 2 bases and J by 4 bases, with 14 bases between them. CDR3 length: 15 amino acids. Study observations and caveats: Reported findings describe substantial breadth in spike-specific CD8+ and CD4+ T cell responses following vaccination. Vaccine recipients had higher spike-specific TCR breadth than placebo recipients.

The chain employs TRBV10-3 and TRBJ1-1; D is unresolved. Specimen: peripheral blood, collected in a trial of Ad26.COV2.S vaccine versus placebo. The clonotype was recovered from a person aged 18-60 years who received the Ad26.COV2.S COVID-19 vaccine or a placebo. CDR3 bases: TGTGCCATCAGTGAGCCACTAGGCAGGTCCACTGAAGCTTTCTTT. It specifies CAISEPLGRSTEAFF.